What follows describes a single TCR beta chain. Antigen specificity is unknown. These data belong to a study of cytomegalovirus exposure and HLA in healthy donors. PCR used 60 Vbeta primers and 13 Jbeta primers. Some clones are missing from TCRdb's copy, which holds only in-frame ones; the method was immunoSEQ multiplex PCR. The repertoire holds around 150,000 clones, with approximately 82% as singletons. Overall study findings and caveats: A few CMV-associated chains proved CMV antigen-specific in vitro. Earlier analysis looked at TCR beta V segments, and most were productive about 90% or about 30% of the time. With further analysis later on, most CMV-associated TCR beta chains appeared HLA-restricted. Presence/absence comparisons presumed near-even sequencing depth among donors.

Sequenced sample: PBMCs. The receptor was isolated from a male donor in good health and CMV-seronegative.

In DNA form, the CDR3 reads TGTGCCAGCAGTGAAAGACAGCTCTACGAGCAGTACTTC. Translated: CASSERQLYEQYF. The V and J genes are TRBV6-1 and TRBJ2-7; TRBD1 might be the D (5 bases). This CDR3 is built from 13 residues. Looked up from germline, CDR1 is MNHNS and CDR2 is SASEGT. Trimming shortened V by 2 bases and J by 3 bases, and 8 bases separated the two germline ends.